This record concerns one T cell receptor beta chain sequence. Germline V CDR1 and CDR2: LGHNA, YSLEER. The J segment lost 0 bases and the V segment lost 3 bases, leaving 4 bases of the junction unmatched. The length of the CDR3 is 15 residues. TCRdb keeps only in-frame clones here, not all; method: immunoSEQ multiplex PCR. The data contain about 130,000 clones, more than 85% of them singletons. This entry comes from a study of blood T cell repertoires in COVID-19. Across the study: The samples span acute and convalescent COVID-19 from the United States, Italy and Spain.

The chain carries TRBV4-3 and TRBJ1-2; 7 bases agree with TRBD1. The specimen sequenced was peripheral blood. The sequence was collected from a man in his fifties or sixties with active or convalescent COVID-19. CDR3 loop: CASSHDRESNYGYTF. In DNA form, the CDR3 reads TGCGCCAGCAGCCACGACAGGGAATCTAACTATGGCTACACCTTC.